The present TCR beta chain was sequenced within a study of T cells after yellow fever vaccination. This clonotype occurred many times. One entry per CDR3 protein, called by TCRdb with MiXCR from the 5' RACE reads. Among 300,000 to 350,000 distinct CDR3 sequences, over 3.5% were seen once, and the ten largest hold just under 20%. V was trimmed by 3 bases and J by 8 bases, leaving 11 bases between them. This CDR3 contains 12 residues. CDR1 and CDR2 (germline): SQVTM, ANQGSEA. This receptor was taken from a man aged 18 to 29 who received the YFV17D yellow fever vaccine. The chain has TRBV29-1 and TRBJ2-1, with TRBD2 as a possible D gene (6 bases). The sequenced sample was PBMCs, obtained 15 days after the yellow fever booster vaccination. The CDR3: CSVDRRGDEQFF. CDR3 coding DNA: TGCAGCGTTGACAGGAGGGGCGATGAGCAGTTCTTC.